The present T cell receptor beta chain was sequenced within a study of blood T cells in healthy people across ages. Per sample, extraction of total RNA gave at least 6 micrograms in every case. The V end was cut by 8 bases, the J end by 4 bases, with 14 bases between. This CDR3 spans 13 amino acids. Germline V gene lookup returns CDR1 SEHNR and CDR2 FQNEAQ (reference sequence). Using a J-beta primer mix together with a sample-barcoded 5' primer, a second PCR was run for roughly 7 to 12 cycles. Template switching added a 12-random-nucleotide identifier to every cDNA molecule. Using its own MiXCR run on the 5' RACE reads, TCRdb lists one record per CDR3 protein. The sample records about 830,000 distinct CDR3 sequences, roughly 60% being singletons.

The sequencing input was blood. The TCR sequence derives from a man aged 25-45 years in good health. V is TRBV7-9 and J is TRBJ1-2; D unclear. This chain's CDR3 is CASWEGPTYGYTF. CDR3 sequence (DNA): TGTGCCAGCTGGGAGGGCCCTACCTATGGCTACACCTTC.